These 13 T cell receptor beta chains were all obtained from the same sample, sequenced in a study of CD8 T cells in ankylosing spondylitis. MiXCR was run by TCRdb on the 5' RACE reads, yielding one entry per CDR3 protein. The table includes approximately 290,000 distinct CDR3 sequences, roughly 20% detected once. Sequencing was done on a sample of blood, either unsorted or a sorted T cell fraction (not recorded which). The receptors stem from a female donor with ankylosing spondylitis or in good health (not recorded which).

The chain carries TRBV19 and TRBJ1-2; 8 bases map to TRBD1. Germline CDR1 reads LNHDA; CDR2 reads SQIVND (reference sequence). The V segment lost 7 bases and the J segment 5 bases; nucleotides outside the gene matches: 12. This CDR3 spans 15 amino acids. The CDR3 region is CASTAGGQGDYGYTF. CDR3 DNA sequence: TGTGCCAGTACCGCAGGCGGACAGGGAGATTATGGCTACACCTTC.

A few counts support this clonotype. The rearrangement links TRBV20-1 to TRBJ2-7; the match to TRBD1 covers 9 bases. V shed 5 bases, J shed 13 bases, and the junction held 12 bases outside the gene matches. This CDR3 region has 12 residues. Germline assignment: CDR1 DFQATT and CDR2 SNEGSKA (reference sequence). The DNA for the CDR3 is TGCAGTGCTCTACAGGGGGCCCCTCTAGAATACTTC. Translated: CSALQGAPLEYF.

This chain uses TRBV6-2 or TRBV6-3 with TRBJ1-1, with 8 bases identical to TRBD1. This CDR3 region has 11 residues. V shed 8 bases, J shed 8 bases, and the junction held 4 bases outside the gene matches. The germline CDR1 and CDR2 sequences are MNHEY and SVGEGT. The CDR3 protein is CASARQGEAFF. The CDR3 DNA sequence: TGTGCCAGCGCCCGACAGGGGGAAGCTTTCTTT.

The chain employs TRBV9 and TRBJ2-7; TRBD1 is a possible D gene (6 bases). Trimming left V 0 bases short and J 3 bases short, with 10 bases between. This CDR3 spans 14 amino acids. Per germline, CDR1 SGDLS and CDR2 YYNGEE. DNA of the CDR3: TGTGCCAGCAGCGTAGAAACAGGGAACTACGAGCAGTACTTC. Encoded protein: CASSVETGNYEQYF.

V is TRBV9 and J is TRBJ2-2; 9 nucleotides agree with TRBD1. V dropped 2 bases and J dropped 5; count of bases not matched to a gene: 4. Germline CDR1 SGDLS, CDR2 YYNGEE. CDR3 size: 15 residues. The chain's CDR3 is CASSVGTGTTGELFF. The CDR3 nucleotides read TGTGCCAGCAGCGTCGGGACAGGGACTACCGGGGAGCTGTTTTTT.

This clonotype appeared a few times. CDR3: CASTAGLAGVNEQFF. CDR3 nucleotide sequence: TGTGCCAGCACCGCGGGACTAGCGGGAGTCAATGAGCAGTTCTTC. The V call is TRBV28, the J call TRBJ2-1; 14 bases align to TRBD2. The CDR3 consists of 15 residues. J was trimmed by 6 bases and V by 7 bases; bases with no gene match: 5. Germline V gene data show CDR1 as MDHEN and CDR2 as SYDVKM.

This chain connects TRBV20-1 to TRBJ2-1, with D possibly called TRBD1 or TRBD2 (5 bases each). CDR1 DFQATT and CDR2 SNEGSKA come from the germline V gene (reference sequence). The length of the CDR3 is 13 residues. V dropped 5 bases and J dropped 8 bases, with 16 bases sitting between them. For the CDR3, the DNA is TGCAGTGCTCCCGGGACCAGACGGCATGAGCAGTTCTTC. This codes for CSAPGTRRHEQFF.

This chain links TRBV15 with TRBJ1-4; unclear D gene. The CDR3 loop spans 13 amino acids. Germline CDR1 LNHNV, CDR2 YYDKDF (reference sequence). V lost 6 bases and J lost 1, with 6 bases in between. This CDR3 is CATRHRTNEKLFF. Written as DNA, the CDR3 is TGTGCCACCAGACACAGAACTAATGAAAAACTGTTTTTT.

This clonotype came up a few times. The CDR3 DNA sequence: TGTGCCAGCAGCCGACTAGCGGGAGTGGGCGAGCAGTACTTC. Protein sequence: CASSRLAGVGEQYF. The rearrangement joins TRBV7-3 to TRBJ2-7; 12 bases agree with TRBD2. The ends lost 5 bases at V and 6 bases at J; junction bases unmatched: 5. Germline loops: CDR1 SGHTA, CDR2 FQGTGA. The CDR3 loop spans 14 amino acids. Complete variable domain (other parts from reference TRBV7-3 and TRBJ2-7): GAGVSQTPSNKVTEKGKYVELRCDPISGHTALYWYRQSLGQGPEFLIYFQGTGAADDSGLPNDRFFAVRPEGSVSTLKIQRTERGDSAVYLCASSRLAGVGEQYFGPGTRLTVT.

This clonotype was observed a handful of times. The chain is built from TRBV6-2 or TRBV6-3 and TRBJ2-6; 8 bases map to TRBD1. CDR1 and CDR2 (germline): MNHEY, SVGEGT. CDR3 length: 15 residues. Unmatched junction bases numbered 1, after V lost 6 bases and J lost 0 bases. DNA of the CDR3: TGTGCCAGCAGCACAGGGGGCTCTGGGGCCAACGTCCTGACTTTC. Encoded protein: CASSTGGSGANVLTF.

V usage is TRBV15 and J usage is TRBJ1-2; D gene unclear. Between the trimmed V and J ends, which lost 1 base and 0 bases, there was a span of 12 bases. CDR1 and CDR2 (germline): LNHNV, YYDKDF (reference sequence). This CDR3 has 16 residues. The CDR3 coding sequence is TGTGCCACCAGCAGAGGGGTGCTTAGTTCTAACTATGGCTACACCTTC. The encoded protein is CATSRGVLSSNYGYTF.

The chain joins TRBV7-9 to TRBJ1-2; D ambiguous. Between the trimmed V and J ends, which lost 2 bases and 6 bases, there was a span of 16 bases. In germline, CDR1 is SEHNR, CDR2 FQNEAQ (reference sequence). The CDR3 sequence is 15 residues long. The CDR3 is CASSLIPGEIDGYTF. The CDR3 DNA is TGTGCCAGCAGCTTAATCCCCGGGGAGATCGATGGCTACACCTTC.

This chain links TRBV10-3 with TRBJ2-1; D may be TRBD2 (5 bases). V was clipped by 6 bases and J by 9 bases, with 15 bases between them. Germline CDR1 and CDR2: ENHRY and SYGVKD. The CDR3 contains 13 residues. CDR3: CAIRMPSAGEQFF. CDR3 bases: TGTGCCATCAGGATGCCGTCTGCGGGTGAGCAGTTCTTC.